These 3 T cell receptor beta chains share one sample of origin, sequenced in a study of T-cell memory formation after mild COVID-19. Via MiXCR, TCRdb re-called the 5' RACE reads, giving one row per CDR3 protein. The data hold 550,000 to 600,000 distinct CDR3 sequences, with approximately 21% observed a single time. Sequenced: PBMCs or a T cell subset sorted from them (not recorded which). The receptors were gathered from an adult woman who had mild COVID-19 (a few samples of this study predate the infection). Cell type and time point are not known.

The gene calls are TRBV6-1 and TRBJ2-5, with D unclear. Germline CDR1 is MNHNS and CDR2 is SASEGT. The CDR3 is 15 residues long. Between the trimmed V and J ends, which lost 6 bases and 2 bases, there was a span of 16 bases. The DNA for the CDR3 is TGTGCCAGCAGGGCCCAAAAATTACTACAAGAGACCCAGTACTTC. Residues: CASRAQKLLQETQYF.

This clonotype turned up a few times. V and J are TRBV18 and TRBJ2-7; 8 bases match TRBD1. Germline V lookup: CDR1 KGHSH, CDR2 LQKENI. This CDR3 is built from 15 residues. V dropped 2 bases and J dropped 1; count of bases not matched to a gene: 4. The DNA for the CDR3 is TGTGCCAGCTCACCAAGGACAGGGAAGTCCTACGAGCAGTACTTC. Amino acids: CASSPRTGKSYEQYF.

The chain combines TRBV19 with TRBJ2-2, with TRBD2 identical over 13 bases. The V gene end was trimmed by 2 bases and the J gene end by 8 bases; junction bases not matched to a gene: 5. The CDR3 is made up of 16 amino acids. From germline, CDR1 is LNHDA and CDR2 SQIVND (reference sequence). The DNA of the CDR3 is TGTGCCAGTAGTATATATGGGACTAGCGGGACTGGGGAGCTGTTTTTT. Translated, it gives CASSIYGTSGTGELFF.